Detailed here is one T cell receptor beta chain. As yet, its antigen is unknown. The CDR3 totals 13 residues. Germline lookup yields CDR1 MDHEN and CDR2 SYDVKM. Trimming cost V 11 bases and J 7 bases; bases outside gene matches: 10. The sample comes from a study of OX40 agonist ivuxolimab in advanced cancers. Turning to the study itself: Earlier treatment with anti-PD-1, anti-PD-L1 or anti-CTLA-4 was permitted, and over 35% had received some.

Study findings and constraints: Expanded clones were, on average, more numerous among CD8+ T cells than CD4+.

Repertoires were generated with immunoSEQ multiplex PCR, while TCRdb's copy carries only in-frame clones and drops some. The sample lists about 77,000 clones; more than 70% were seen once. The source is an adult with an advanced solid tumor such as melanoma, head and neck, liver or kidney cancer. The sample in question was CD4+ or CD8+ T cells sorted from blood, obtained in a trial of the OX40 agonist ivuxolimab. The V and J genes are TRBV28 and TRBJ1-5; the match to TRBD1 covers 8 bases. CDR3 loop: CAAVGQGRQPQHF. The CDR3 bases are TGTGCCGCTGTAGGACAGGGACGACAGCCCCAGCATTTT.